This T cell receptor (beta chain) was observed in a study of T cells in Graves' hyperthyroidism and ophthalmopathy. The CDR3 is made up of 13 amino acids. The junction had 5 bases not matched to a gene; V was cut back by 5 bases and J by 3 bases. CDR1 is SGDLS, CDR2 YYNGEE, per germline. Researchers took RNA transcripts and amplified the TCR beta CDR3 regions from them. An initial round of RT-PCR targeting the TCR CDR3 relied on the HTBI primer set. TCRdb re-called the multiplex PCR reads through MiXCR, storing one row per CDR3 protein. The sample has around 600,000 distinct CDR3 sequences, about 14% seen once. This clonotype was seen a handful of times.

The TCR was taken from a woman aged 45-65 years with Graves' ophthalmopathy. The chain employs TRBV9 and TRBJ2-7, with TRBD1 matching over 7 bases. The material sequenced was blood. Written as DNA, the CDR3 is TGTGCCAGCAGACAGGGGCCGATCTACGAGCAGTACTTC. Its translation is CASRQGPIYEQYF. The full variable domain, with the rest looked up from reference TRBV9 and TRBJ2-7, is DSGVTQTPKHLITATGQRVTLRCSPRSGDLSVYWYQQSLDQGLQFLIQYYNGEERAKGNILERFSAQQFPDLHSELNLSSLELGDSALYFCASRQGPIYEQYFGPGTRLTVT.